Shown below are 14 T cell receptor beta chains from a single sample sequenced in a study of CD8 T cells in ankylosing spondylitis. Broader study findings: Made up of eight highly homologous variants, a TCR beta motif appeared characteristic of ankylosing spondylitis blood.

TCRdb re-analysed the 5' RACE reads in MiXCR, keeping a single row per CDR3 protein. The table lists around 390,000 distinct CDR3 sequences, more than 20% of them singletons. No antigens are known for them. The source material was blood, either unsorted or a sorted T cell fraction (not recorded which). These receptors were collected from a male donor with ankylosing spondylitis.

In this sample, this clonotype turned up once. The chain recombines TRBV7-7 with TRBJ2-2; D not resolved. V lost 5 bases to trimming and J lost 4 bases, with 11 bases between them. Germline assignment: CDR1 SSHAT and CDR2 FNYEAQ (reference sequence). This CDR3 is 14 amino acids long. The CDR3 sequence: CASSPHPGTGELFF. CDR3 nucleotides: TGTGCCAGCAGCCCGCACCCCGGCACCGGGGAGCTGTTTTTT.

V is TRBV20-1 and J is TRBJ2-1; maybe TRBD1 (6 bases). CDR3 size: 15 residues. Per germline, CDR1 DFQATT and CDR2 SNEGSKA (reference sequence). The V gene lost 2 bases and the J gene lost 0 bases, with 11 bases spanning the gap. In DNA form, the CDR3 reads TGCAGTGCTAGACGGGCCAGGGGCTCCTACAATGAGCAGTTCTTC. As protein: CSARRARGSYNEQFF.

The rearrangement links TRBV29-1 to TRBJ2-3, with D perhaps given as TRBD1 or TRBD2 (7 bases each). V lost 5 bases, J lost 3 bases, and 30 bases lay in between. CDR3 length: 19 amino acids. Germline lookup yields CDR1 SQVTM and CDR2 ANQGSEA. The CDR3 here is CSVSVPRGSFGRRTDTQYF. The DNA of the CDR3 is TGCAGCGTTTCAGTCCCCAGGGGGAGTTTCGGGAGGAGAACAGATACGCAGTATTTT.

This clonotype occurred many times. The chain links TRBV29-1 to TRBJ2-2; TRBD1 might be the D (6 bases). Germline V gene data show CDR1 as SQVTM and CDR2 as ANQGSEA. The CDR3 is 13 residues long. The germline V and J ends were trimmed by 7 bases and 4 bases, with 13 bases remaining between them. CDR3 DNA: TGCAGCGGACTACAGGGAGCCACCGGGGAGCTGTTTTTT. Translating gives CSGLQGATGELFF.

This clonotype was detected a few times. The chain recombines TRBV29-1 with TRBJ1-1; 9 bases are a match to TRBD1. Germline values: CDR1 SQVTM, CDR2 ANQGSEA. The J segment lost 3 bases and the V segment lost 4 bases, leaving 15 bases of the junction unmatched. The CDR3 is 17 residues long. The CDR3 region is CSVGGRTGGFLDTEAFF. CDR3 bases: TGCAGCGTTGGTGGGCGAACAGGGGGCTTTCTGGACACTGAAGCTTTCTTT.

The chain joins TRBV10-3 to TRBJ2-1; 11 positions match TRBD2. The CDR3 sequence is 18 residues long. In germline, CDR1 is ENHRY, CDR2 SYGVKD. V was clipped by 2 bases and J by 1 base; unmatched bases: 7. The CDR3 loop is CAISETVAGGPSYNEQFF. The CDR3 nucleotides are TGTGCCATCAGTGAGACGGTAGCGGGAGGGCCATCCTACAATGAGCAGTTCTTC.

This chain connects TRBV3-1 to TRBJ2-7, with D perhaps TRBD2 (5 bases). V lost 4 bases and J 9 bases, leaving 22 bases between the germline ends. The germline CDR1 and CDR2 sequences are LGHDT and YNNKEL (reference sequence). This CDR3 contains 15 residues. Here the CDR3 DNA reads TGTGCCAGCAGCCGTCCCCAAGGAGGCTCAATTCGGCAGTACTTC. Its protein product is CASSRPQGGSIRQYF.

The sample holds many counts of this clonotype. This sequence joins TRBV29-1 and TRBJ2-4, with TRBD2 identical over 9 bases. This CDR3 has 15 residues. Germline trimming cut 5 bases from V and 3 bases from J; bases unmatched to any gene: 8. The germline CDR1 and CDR2 sequences are SQVTM and ANQGSEA. The CDR3 reads CSVISGRKGKNIQYF. The CDR3 nucleotides read TGCAGCGTTATAAGCGGGAGGAAGGGCAAAAACATTCAGTACTTC.

The chain has TRBV7-2 and TRBJ2-4, with a weak D call TRBD1 (8 bases). V shed 1 base and J shed 9 bases, with 16 bases lying between them. This CDR3 is 15 amino acids long. Germline V lookup: CDR1 SGHTA, CDR2 FQGNSA. CDR3 DNA sequence: TGTGCCAGCAGCTTAGAGTCAGGGGGCGGGGGCATTCAGTACTTC. Translated, it gives CASSLESGGGGIQYF.

The CDR3 spells CASSYNRGADYGYTF. CDR3 coding DNA: TGTGCCAGCAGTTACAACAGGGGGGCGGACTATGGCTACACCTTC. The chain recombines TRBV6-5 with TRBJ1-2, with 8 bases aligning to TRBD1. The CDR3 runs 15 residues. CDR1 and CDR2 from the germline V gene are MNHEY and SVGAGI. Losses at the gene ends were 2 bases for V and 3 bases for J; bases not matched to a gene: 5.

Here the CDR3 DNA reads TGCAGTGCTGGGCCACCAGCGGGGACACAGTACTTC. Translating gives CSAGPPAGTQYF. The chain couples TRBV20-1 to TRBJ2-4; possible D gene TRBD2, 7 bases. The germline gives CDR1 DFQATT, CDR2 SNEGSKA (reference sequence). The CDR3 runs to 12 residues. Trimming stripped 5 bases from V and 13 bases from J, with 18 bases between.

The chain is built from TRBV18 and TRBJ2-6; tentative D call: TRBD2 (6 bases). V was clipped by 5 bases and J by 0 bases, with 20 bases between them. CDR1 is KGHSH, CDR2 LQKENI, per germline. The CDR3 is 19 amino acids. For the CDR3, the DNA is TGTGCCAGCTCAGGCCTCCGGGGGAATTCTTTCTCTGGGGCCAACGTCCTGACTTTC. The encoded protein is CASSGLRGNSFSGANVLTF. Based on the CDR3 plus reference TRBV18 and TRBJ2-6, the full variable domain is NAGVMQNPRHLVRRRGQEARLRCSPMKGHSHVYWYRQLPEEGLKFMVYLQKENIIDESGMPKERFSAEFPKEGPSILRIQQVVRGDSAAYFCASSGLRGNSFSGANVLTFGAGSRLTVL.

The V call is TRBV2, the J call TRBJ2-2; 11 bases align to TRBD1. Unmatched junction bases numbered 9, after V lost 7 bases and J lost 5 bases. Germline V CDR1 and CDR2: SNHLY, FYNNEI. This CDR3 has 16 residues. CDR3 loop: CASTFGDRGFTGELFF. In DNA, the CDR3 is TGTGCCAGCACATTTGGGGACAGGGGGTTTACCGGGGAGCTGTTTTTT.

This chain joins TRBV20-1 and TRBJ2-1; D is undetermined. Germline V gene data show CDR1 as DFQATT and CDR2 as SNEGSKA (reference sequence). CDR3 length: 14 amino acids. Deletions cut 6 bases from V and 2 bases from J, with 14 bases between. For the CDR3, the DNA is TGCAGTGCCAAGGAACGGCCCGCCTACAATGAGCAGTTCTTC. It translates to CSAKERPAYNEQFF.